This entry lists 13 T cell receptor beta chains sequenced from one sample in a study of blood T cell repertoires in COVID-19. Assay used: immunoSEQ multiplex PCR; TCRdb lists only in-frame clones, some missing. The table has approximately 250,000 clones, around 85% seen once. Sequences were obtained from PBMCs or T cells enriched from blood (not recorded which). All receptors derive from a woman in her fifties or sixties with acute COVID-19.

This clone was counted between two and nine times. The CDR3 DNA reads TGCGCCAGCAGCCACCTGCAGGGGTTCTCCTATAATTCACCCCTCCACTTT. Its protein is CASSHLQGFSYNSPLHF. The genes are TRBV4-1 and TRBJ1-6; D perhaps matches TRBD1 (6 bases). The CDR3 consists of 17 residues. Trimming pared 3 bases from V and 0 bases from J, leaving 12 bases between. Germline V lookup: CDR1 MGHRA, CDR2 YSYEKL.

The V call is TRBV27, the J call TRBJ1-1; 7 nucleotides agree with TRBD1. The CDR3 runs to 18 residues. Germline-derived CDR1 and CDR2 are MNHEY and SMNVEV (reference sequence). J gave up 0 bases and V 3 bases, and 13 bases lay outside the gene matches. CDR3 sequence reads: CASSFDSGVGGLNTEAFF. CDR3 bases: TGTGCCAGCAGTTTTGATTCTGGGGTAGGGGGCCTGAACACTGAAGCTTTCTTT.

The V and J genes are TRBV9 and TRBJ2-7, with D possibly TRBD2 on 5 matching bases. The CDR3 contains 13 residues. Trimming took 5 bases from V and 1 from J, leaving 10 bases between them. Per the germline V gene, CDR1 is SGDLS and CDR2 is YYNGEE. The CDR3 sequence: CASSEGQSYEQYF. The CDR3 bases are TGTGCCAGCAGTGAGGGCCAATCCTACGAGCAGTACTTC.

The V gene is TRBV7-9, the J gene TRBJ2-1; D perhaps matches TRBD1 (5 bases). This CDR3 region has 15 residues. Germline V gene data show CDR1 as SEHNR and CDR2 as FQNEAQ (reference sequence). V lost 1 base to trimming and J lost 6 bases, with 13 bases between them. The DNA for the CDR3 is TGTGCCAGCAGCTTAGAAGGCAGGGTAGGCAATGAGCAGTTCTTC. It yields the protein CASSLEGRVGNEQFF.

The chain has TRBV12-3 or TRBV12-4 and TRBJ1-2; D remains ambiguous. Trimming took off 4 bases at V and 1 base at J, with 7 bases between the two ends. The CDR3 runs to 13 residues. DNA of the CDR3: TGTGCCAGCAGTTCGGACTATAACTATGGCTACACCTTC. Its translation is CASSSDYNYGYTF.

This chain connects TRBV7-8 to TRBJ2-2; 9 nucleotides agree with TRBD2. Germline V gives CDR1 SGHVS, CDR2 FQNEAQ. The junction had 9 bases not matched to a gene; V was cut back by 4 bases and J by 0 bases. This CDR3 comprises 18 residues. CDR3 nucleotide sequence: TGTGCCAGCAGCTCCCGAGGTAGCGGGGGTTCGAACACCGGGGAGCTGTTTTTT. It codes for CASSSRGSGGSNTGELFF.

This sequence joins TRBV24-1 and TRBJ1-5; possible D gene TRBD1, 6 bases. The CDR3 has 15 residues. V was shortened by 5 bases and J by 2 bases, with 12 bases between the two germline ends. Germline V gene sequence: CDR1 KGHDR, CDR2 SFDVKD. The DNA for the CDR3 is TGTGCCACCAGTGTCCGACAGGTCGGCAATCAGCCCCAGCATTTT. This translates into CATSVRQVGNQPQHF.

This clone was detected once. The rearrangement uses TRBV18 and TRBJ2-5; D is possibly TRBD1 (6 bases). Germline CDR1 is KGHSH and CDR2 is LQKENI. The CDR3 is 14 residues long. V was pared by 2 bases and J by 4 bases, with 11 bases between. The CDR3 reads CASSPMRGIETQYF. The DNA for the CDR3 is TGTGCCAGCTCACCAATGAGGGGGATAGAGACCCAGTACTTC.

This rearrangement joins TRBV5-6 to TRBJ1-2, with TRBD1 matching over 7 bases. The trim removed 2 bases at V and 8 bases at J, leaving 6 bases unmatched. In germline, CDR1 is SGHDT, CDR2 YYEEEE. This CDR3 has 13 amino acids. CDR3 residues: CASSLGTGVGYTF. In DNA, the CDR3 is TGTGCCAGCAGCTTAGGTACAGGGGTAGGCTACACCTTC.

This clone was counted between two and nine times. J is TRBJ1-2 and V is TRBV5-4, with D perhaps matching TRBD1 (6 bases). Trimming stripped 0 bases from V and 6 bases from J, with 9 bases between. CDR3 length equals 13 residues. CDR1 is SGHNT and CDR2 is YYREEE in the germline V gene (reference sequence). The chain's CDR3 is CASSLAGDHGYTF. The CDR3 bases are TGTGCCAGCAGCTTGGCAGGGGATCATGGCTACACCTTC.

V is TRBV27 and J is TRBJ2-3, with D possibly matching TRBD1 (6 bases). Trimming stripped 2 bases from V and 1 base from J, with 10 bases between. The CDR3 has 15 residues. Germline loops: CDR1 MNHEY, CDR2 SMNVEV (reference sequence). CDR3 coding DNA: TGTGCCAGCAGTTTACGGGGACAACGCACAGATACGCAGTATTTT. Residues: CASSLRGQRTDTQYF.

The chain's CDR3 is CASSQEAGYRDGYTF. CDR3 coding DNA: TGTGCCAGCAGCCAAGAGGCAGGGTACCGCGATGGCTACACCTTC. The rearrangement uses TRBV3-1 (or the pseudogene TRBV3-2) and TRBJ1-2, with D possibly matching TRBD1 (5 bases). The CDR3 is 15 residues long. V was pared by 0 bases and J by 6 bases, with 14 bases between. The germline gives CDR1 LGHDT, CDR2 YNNKEL (reference sequence).

J is TRBJ2-6 and V is TRBV9; 10 positions agree with TRBD1. The germline V gene has CDR1 SGDLS and CDR2 YYNGEE. CDR3 size: 15 residues. Trimming at V came to 5 bases and at J to 2 bases, leaving 1 base not matched to a gene. CDR3 in amino acids: CASRGTGAGANVLTF. In nucleotides, the CDR3 is TGTGCCAGCAGGGGGACAGGGGCTGGGGCCAACGTCCTGACTTTC.